The 19 T cell receptor beta chains below come from one sample, sequenced in a study of T cells after yellow fever vaccination. One entry per CDR3 protein, called by TCRdb with MiXCR from the 5' RACE reads. The sample has 300,000 to 400,000 distinct CDR3 sequences, approximately 13% seen once. The sequences come from CD4+ T cells sorted from PBMCs, collected 15 days after the yellow fever booster vaccination. All receptors derive from a man in his late teens or twenties who received the YFV17D yellow fever vaccine.

This chain links TRBV4-3 with TRBJ2-5, with no clear D. CDR3 length: 14 amino acids. V lost 1 base, J lost 4 bases, and 10 bases lay in between. CDR1 and CDR2 (germline): LGHNA, YSLEER. The CDR3 DNA sequence: TGCGCCAGCAGCCAAGGGGTAGATCGAGAGACCCAGTACTTC. Residues: CASSQGVDRETQYF.

The chain joins TRBV3-1 to TRBJ1-6, with 7 bases fitting TRBD1. The CDR3 totals 15 residues. The junction had 10 bases not matched to a gene; V was cut back by 7 bases and J by 7 bases. The germline V gene has CDR1 LGHDT and CDR2 YNNKEL (reference sequence). CDR3 DNA: TGTGCCAGCACCGACTTGACAGGGAGAAATTCACCCCTCCACTTT. It is translated as CASTDLTGRNSPLHF.

The rearrangement joins TRBV6-2 or TRBV6-3 to TRBJ2-5; 8 nucleotides line up with TRBD2. In germline, CDR1 is MNHEY, CDR2 SVGEGT. V was pared by 8 bases and J by 5 bases, with 7 bases of the junction left unmatched. The CDR3 runs 13 residues. CDR3 amino acids: CASSGLAWETQYF. CDR3 sequence (DNA): TGTGCCAGCTCCGGACTAGCTTGGGAGACCCAGTACTTC.

A few counts support this clonotype. The chain has TRBV12-3 or TRBV12-4 and TRBJ2-1; 8 bases agree with TRBD1. CDR3 length: 13 residues. V dropped 5 bases and J dropped 9; count of bases not matched to a gene: 6. The chain's CDR3 is CASSIGQGREQFF. The CDR3 nucleotides read TGTGCCAGCAGTATAGGACAGGGACGTGAGCAGTTCTTC.

This clonotype turned up a few times. V and J are TRBV10-3 and TRBJ2-5; 10 bases match TRBD2. J gave up 5 bases and V 2 bases, and 5 bases lay outside the gene matches. CDR1 and CDR2 from the germline V gene are ENHRY and SYGVKD. This CDR3 is built from 15 residues. This CDR3 reads CAISEGSGGAETQYF. CDR3 DNA sequence: TGTGCCATCAGTGAGGGGAGCGGGGGGGCTGAGACCCAGTACTTC.

The chain joins TRBV20-1 to TRBJ2-5, with TRBD1 as a possible D gene (6 bases). The CDR3 spans 14 residues. With 5 bases removed from V and 5 bases from J, the gap between germline ends came to 18 bases. The germline V gene encodes CDR1 DFQATT and CDR2 SNEGSKA (reference sequence). The CDR3 sequence is CSAVTPTGLETQYF. CDR3 in DNA: TGCAGTGCTGTCACCCCTACAGGGCTCGAGACCCAGTACTTC.

This clonotype was counted between two and nine times. This chain's CDR3 is CSARGDSAYGYTF. The CDR3 DNA reads as TGCAGTGCTAGAGGTGACAGCGCCTATGGCTACACCTTC. V usage is TRBV20-1 and J usage is TRBJ1-2, with a tentative D call TRBD1 (5 bases). V lost 1 base and J 4 bases, leaving 10 bases between the germline ends. This CDR3 comprises 13 residues. Germline assignment: CDR1 DFQATT and CDR2 SNEGSKA (reference sequence).

Many counts were recorded for this clonotype. As the CDR3 is not closed by the conserved phenylalanine or tryptophan, this likely results from a read error. No DNA is shown, since the ends of the CDR3 on it are uncertain; the CDR3 is the one TCRdb lists. J is TRBJ2-5 and V is TRBV20-1; the D call of TRBD2 is as the table states it, not checked on the DNA. The CDR3 is 14 residues long, ends included. The V gene's germline CDR1 is DFQATT and CDR2 SNEGSKA (reference sequence). CDR3 sequence: CSASIGASGGHYLI.

This clonotype has a handful of counts. V and J are TRBV18 and TRBJ1-3, with D possibly being TRBD1 (5 bases). V shed 3 bases and J shed 2 bases, with 14 bases lying between them. The CDR3 loop spans 16 amino acids. The germline V gene encodes CDR1 KGHSH and CDR2 LQKENI. DNA of the CDR3: TGTGCCAGCTCACCTGCCGCAGGGTTCGCTGGAAACACCATATATTTT. It codes for CASSPAAGFAGNTIYF. The full variable domain, in which reference TRBV18 and TRBJ1-3 provide the parts outside the CDR3, is NAGVMQNPRHLVRRRGQEARLRCSPMKGHSHVYWYRQLPEEGLKFMVYLQKENIIDESGMPKERFSAEFPKEGPSILRIQQVVRGDSAAYFCASSPAAGFAGNTIYFGEGSWLTVV.

V and J are TRBV7-2 and TRBJ1-6; D may be TRBD1 (6 bases). The V gene lost 7 bases and the J gene lost 9 bases, with 25 bases spanning the gap. This CDR3 spans 17 amino acids. Per germline, CDR1 SGHTA and CDR2 FQGNSA. The CDR3 reads CASTLRPRGGYGSPLHF. As DNA, the CDR3 is TGTGCCAGCACCCTAAGACCCAGGGGTGGTTATGGTTCACCCCTCCACTTT.

This clonotype has ten or more counts. The rearrangement uses TRBV5-6 and TRBJ2-3; either TRBD1 or TRBD2 may supply D (6 bases each). The germline V and J ends were trimmed by 7 bases and 6 bases, with 15 bases remaining between them. The germline V gene has CDR1 SGHDT and CDR2 YYEEEE. The CDR3 consists of 13 residues. The CDR3 is CASSLGGLDTQYF. The CDR3 DNA follows: TGTGCCAGCTCCCTAGGGGGGCTGGATACGCAGTATTTT. Together with reference TRBV5-6 and TRBJ2-3, the CDR3 gives the full variable domain: DAGVTQSPTHLIKTRGQQVTLRCSPKSGHDTVSWYQQALGQGPQFIFQYYEEEERQRGNFPDRFSGHQFPNYSSELNVNALLLGDSALYLCASSLGGLDTQYFGPGTRLTVL.

CDR3 in amino acids: CASSFAVKETQYF. The CDR3 DNA reads as TGTGCCAGCAGTTTCGCAGTCAAAGAGACCCAGTACTTC. The chain uses TRBV28 and TRBJ2-5; D gene unclear. CDR3 length: 13 amino acids. Deletions cut 3 bases from V and 3 bases from J, with 8 bases between. Germline V gene data show CDR1 as MDHEN and CDR2 as SYDVKM.

The CDR3 reads CASRSNRGREEGQPQHF. The CDR3 coding sequence is TGCGCCAGCAGATCTAACCGGGGCAGGGAAGAAGGACAGCCCCAGCATTTT. The chain combines TRBV4-1 with TRBJ1-5; weak D call: TRBD1 (5 bases). Germline assignment: CDR1 MGHRA and CDR2 YSYEKL. This CDR3 has 17 residues. V shed 6 bases and J shed 7 bases, with 25 bases lying between them.

This clonotype was counted a few times. This chain connects TRBV6-2 or TRBV6-3 to TRBJ2-5; D might be TRBD1 (5 bases). The CDR3 is 13 residues long. Trimming took off 6 bases at V and 3 bases at J, with 11 bases between the two ends. The germline CDR1 and CDR2 sequences are MNHEY and SVGEGT. The chain's CDR3 is CASRDMDKETQYF. CDR3 nucleotides: TGTGCCAGCAGGGACATGGACAAAGAGACCCAGTACTTC.

The chain uses TRBV25-1 and TRBJ2-7; 13 bases match TRBD2. After removal of 8 bases from V and 2 bases from J, the junction contained 3 bases not matched to a gene. The CDR3 loop spans 14 amino acids. CDR1 is MGHDK and CDR2 is SYGVNS in the germline V gene. The CDR3 is CASRGTSGAYEQYF. The CDR3 DNA is TGTGCCAGCCGTGGGACTAGCGGGGCCTACGAGCAGTACTTC.

This clonotype was counted a few times. V usage is TRBV5-1 and J usage is TRBJ2-7; D remains unclear. Between the trimmed V and J ends, which lost 0 bases and 5 bases, there was a span of 12 bases. Germline assignment: CDR1 SGHRS and CDR2 YFSETQ. The CDR3 has 14 residues. CDR3: CASSLEVRSNEQYF. The CDR3 DNA follows: TGCGCCAGCAGCTTGGAGGTCAGAAGCAACGAGCAGTACTTC. Filled out from reference TRBV5-1 and TRBJ2-7, the complete variable domain reads KAGVTQTPRYLIKTRGQQVTLSCSPISGHRSVSWYQQTPGQGLQFLFEYFSETQRNKGNFPGRFSGRQFSNSRSEMNVSTLELGDSALYLCASSLEVRSNEQYFGPGTRLTVT.

This clonotype occurred a few times. V and J are TRBV6-2 or TRBV6-3 and TRBJ2-5; perhaps TRBD2 as D (5 bases). V was pared by 7 bases and J by 5 bases, with 14 bases between. The CDR3 loop spans 13 amino acids. The germline V gene has CDR1 MNHEY and CDR2 SVGEGT. The CDR3 nucleotides are TGTGCCAGCAAAAGTACGGGGTACGAGACCCAGTACTTC. This gives the protein CASKSTGYETQYF.

This clonotype was counted between two and nine times. The chain recombines TRBV10-2 with TRBJ2-7; D is unresolved. Germline CDR1 and CDR2: WSHSY and SAAADI. This CDR3 has 14 amino acids. With 4 bases removed from V and 0 bases from J, the gap between germline ends came to 10 bases. CDR3 sequence: CASSASSGSYEQYF. CDR3 sequence (DNA): TGCGCCAGCAGTGCTTCTAGTGGCTCCTACGAGCAGTACTTC.

The sample holds a few counts of this clonotype. The chain employs TRBV3-1 and TRBJ2-7; D unresolved. Germline CDR1 reads LGHDT; CDR2 reads YNNKEL (reference sequence). Between the trimmed V and J ends, which lost 1 base and 0 bases, there was a span of 7 bases. The CDR3 runs to 14 residues. Here the CDR3 reads CASSQGPSSYEQYV. The DNA of the CDR3 is TGTGCCAGCAGCCAAGGTCCTAGCTCCTACGAGCAGTACGTC.